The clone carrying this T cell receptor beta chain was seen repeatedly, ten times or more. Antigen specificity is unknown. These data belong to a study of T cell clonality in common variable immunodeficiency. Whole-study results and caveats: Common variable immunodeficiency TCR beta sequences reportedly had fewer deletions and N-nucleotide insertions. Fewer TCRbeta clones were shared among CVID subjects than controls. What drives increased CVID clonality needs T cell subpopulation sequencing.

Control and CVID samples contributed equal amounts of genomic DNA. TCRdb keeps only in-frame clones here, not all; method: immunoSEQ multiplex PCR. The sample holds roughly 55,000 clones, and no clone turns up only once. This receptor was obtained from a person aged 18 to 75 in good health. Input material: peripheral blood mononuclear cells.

The CDR3 is CASSMRQGIFETQYF. CDR3 DNA (partial): TGTGCCAGTAGTATGAGGCAGGGAATATTTGAGACC. The gene calls are TRBV19 and TRBJ2-5, with D perhaps matching TRBD1 (5 bases). The missing CDR3 end, 3 residues past where the read stops, is filled in from the germline J gene. This CDR3 spans 15 amino acids. Germline CDR1 reads LNHDA; CDR2 reads SQIVND (reference sequence). V was cut by 3 bases and J by 5 bases, with 16 bases left in between.